These 19 T cell receptor beta chains were sequenced from one sample in a study of shared clonotypes between healthy human individuals. Assay: immunoSEQ multiplex PCR; the TCRdb copy retains only in-frame clones and omits some. The top ten hold about a third of the sample, which has some 700,000 clones, 90% seen once. Sequenced material: memory CD8+ T cells from PBMCs. The subset is: CD45RO+ cells pooled with CCR7-negative TemRA cells. These receptors were taken from a man younger than 30 in good health. Some clones in this sample may be carry-over from other donors' samples.

The chain joins TRBV5-4 to TRBJ1-1; D ambiguous. Germline lookup yields CDR1 SGHNT and CDR2 YYREEE (reference sequence). V dropped 3 bases and J dropped 1 base, with 13 bases sitting between them. CDR3 size: 15 residues. The CDR3 is CASSSTWWGNTEAFF. CDR3 coding DNA: TGTGCCAGCAGCTCCACTTGGTGGGGGAACACTGAAGCTTTCTTT.

Concerning this clone itself: Other DNA sequences within the sample encode an identical CDR3. The chain links TRBV27 to TRBJ1-5, with D perhaps TRBD1 (5 bases). Germline-derived CDR1 and CDR2 are MNHEY and SMNVEV (reference sequence). With 5 bases removed from V and 1 base from J, the gap between germline ends came to 15 bases. The CDR3 runs to 16 residues. In DNA form, the CDR3 reads TGTGCCAGCAGTCCGTCAACAGGTGAAAGCAATCAGCCCCAGCATTTT. Protein: CASSPSTGESNQPQHF.

The chain links TRBV28 to TRBJ1-6; D call uncertain. From germline, CDR1 is MDHEN and CDR2 SYDVKM. V was clipped by 10 bases and J by 7 bases, with 14 bases between them. This CDR3 has 13 amino acids. CDR3 residues: CAIMSGFNSPLHF. The CDR3 DNA follows: TGTGCCATTATGTCAGGTTTCAATTCACCCCTCCACTTT.

V gene TRBV7-8 combines with J gene TRBJ2-7; perhaps TRBD1 as D (5 bases). CDR3 length: 13 amino acids. CDR1 SGHVS and CDR2 FQNEAQ come from the germline V gene. V was cut by 7 bases and J by 5 bases, with 15 bases left in between. The CDR3: CASTPAGYDEQYF. CDR3 DNA sequence: TGTGCCAGCACCCCTGCAGGGTACGACGAGCAGTACTTC.

The rearrangement uses TRBV10-2 and TRBJ1-5; no firm D call. Looked up from germline, CDR1 is WSHSY and CDR2 is SAAADI. This CDR3 is 15 amino acids long. V lost 2 bases and J lost 0, with 8 bases in between. The CDR3 sequence is CASSEGENSNQPQHF. CDR3 nucleotides: TGCGCCAGCAGTGAGGGGGAAAATAGCAATCAGCCCCAGCATTTT.

The rearrangement joins TRBV13 to TRBJ2-1; D gene uncertain. Germline V lookup: CDR1 PRHDT, CDR2 FYEKMQ (reference sequence). The CDR3 is 14 residues long. Deletions cut 0 bases from V and 8 bases from J, with 11 bases between. CDR3 protein: CASSLGGNPHEQFF. The CDR3 DNA sequence: TGTGCCAGCAGCTTAGGTGGGAACCCCCATGAGCAGTTCTTC.

The chain carries TRBV19 and TRBJ2-7, with D hard to call. V was cut by 2 bases and J by 4 bases, with 9 bases left in between. The CDR3 extends over 13 amino acids. The V gene's germline CDR1 is LNHDA and CDR2 SQIVND (reference sequence). The CDR3 here is CASSIRPDYEQYF. CDR3 DNA sequence: TGTGCCAGTAGTATAAGGCCGGATTACGAGCAGTACTTC.

The genes are TRBV5-5 and TRBJ2-7; D tentatively reads TRBD1 or TRBD2 (5 bases each). Trimming stripped 0 bases from V and 3 bases from J, with 16 bases between. Looked up from germline, CDR1 is SGHKS and CDR2 is YYEKEE (reference sequence). CDR3 length: 16 amino acids. The CDR3 DNA follows: TGTGCCAGCAGCTTGGCCCCGGGGCCGGATCGCTACGAGCAGTACTTC. Translation: CASSLAPGPDRYEQYF. Full variable domain (missing parts from reference TRBV5-5 and TRBJ2-7): DAGVTQSPTHLIKTRGQQVTLRCSPISGHKSVSWYQQVLGQGPQFIFQYYEKEERGRGNFPDRFSARQFPNYSSELNVNALLLGDSALYLCASSLAPGPDRYEQYFGPGTRLTVT.

This clone came up a few times. This same CDR3 is encoded by further DNA sequences in the sample. This CDR3 reads CASSPISGANVLTF. The CDR3 DNA reads TGTGCCAGCAGCCCTATTTCTGGGGCCAACGTCCTGACTTTC. This chain joins TRBV11-2 and TRBJ2-6, with D unresolved. Germline V gives CDR1 SGHAT, CDR2 FQNNGV. With 5 bases removed from V and 1 base from J, the gap between germline ends came to 6 bases. This CDR3 is 14 amino acids long.

This clone came up once. The chain has TRBV2 and TRBJ2-7, with TRBD1 matching over 7 bases. The germline V gene encodes CDR1 SNHLY and CDR2 FYNNEI. The CDR3 loop spans 14 amino acids. V shed 6 bases, J shed 5 bases, and the junction held 10 bases outside the gene matches. CDR3 sequence (DNA): TGTGCCAGCAGAGGCCGACAGGGTCGCGACGAGCAGTACTTC. Translating it yields CASRGRQGRDEQYF.

The chain has TRBV6-5 and TRBJ2-7; TRBD2 might be the D (5 bases). The CDR3 covers 14 residues. The V end was cut by 5 bases, the J end by 5 bases, with 16 bases between. Looked up from germline, CDR1 is MNHEY and CDR2 is SVGAGI. CDR3: CASSLTRGSDEQYF. Here the CDR3 DNA reads TGTGCCAGCAGTCTAACTAGAGGGAGCGACGAGCAGTACTTC.

The chain links TRBV5-1 to TRBJ2-3; D is unresolved. The V gene's germline CDR1 is SGHRS and CDR2 YFSETQ. The ends were cut back, 1 base at V and 6 bases at J, with 21 bases in the middle. This CDR3 is built from 17 residues. This CDR3 reads CASSLRLWRTDEDTQYF. Written as DNA, the CDR3 is TGCGCCAGCAGCTTGAGGTTGTGGCGGACCGACGAGGATACGCAGTATTTT.

The J gene is TRBJ1-5, the V gene TRBV28, with D maybe TRBD1 (5 bases). The CDR3 length is 14 residues. V was cut by 7 bases and J by 0 bases, with 10 bases left in between. The germline CDR1 and CDR2 sequences are MDHEN and SYDVKM. For the CDR3, the DNA is TGTGCCAGCAAGGACACCTATAGCAATCAGCCCCAGCATTTT. This translates into CASKDTYSNQPQHF. Complete variable domain (other parts from reference TRBV28 and TRBJ1-5): DVKVTQSSRYLVKRTGEKVFLECVQDMDHENMFWYRQDPGLGLRLIYFSYDVKMKEKGDIPEGYSVSREKKERFSLILESASTNQTSMYLCASKDTYSNQPQHFGDGTRLSIL.

CDR3 region: CAWSLKRYEQYF. DNA of the CDR3: TGTGCCTGGAGTCTTAAGAGGTACGAGCAGTACTTC. The chain is built from TRBV30 and TRBJ2-7; D not resolved. Germline V lookup: CDR1 GTSNPN, CDR2 SVGIG (reference sequence). Trimming cost V 2 bases and J 4 bases, with 9 bases left between them. The CDR3 is made up of 12 amino acids.

In this sample, this clone turned up once. The rearrangement joins TRBV28 to TRBJ2-7; 9 bases map to TRBD1. V lost 5 bases to trimming and J lost 1 base; unmatched junction nucleotides: 9. CDR3 length: 16 amino acids. Germline V CDR1 and CDR2: MDHEN, SYDVKM. CDR3 in DNA: TGTGCCAGCAGTGCCACCCCCGGGACAGGGTCCTACGAGCAGTACTTC. Translated: CASSATPGTGSYEQYF.

The CDR3 loop reads CASREDRAYTEAFF. The CDR3, as DNA: TGTGCCAGCAGAGAGGACAGGGCGTATACTGAAGCTTTCTTT. V usage is TRBV6-5 and J usage is TRBJ1-1, with TRBD1 matching over 8 bases. The CDR3 sequence is 14 residues long. The J segment lost 5 bases and the V segment lost 6 bases, leaving 8 bases of the junction unmatched. CDR1 and CDR2 from the germline V gene are MNHEY and SVGAGI.

Here the CDR3 DNA reads TGTGCCAGCAGCTTGTTCGGCCTGGAGCAGTACTTC. Amino acid sequence: CASSLFGLEQYF. J is TRBJ2-7 and V is TRBV5-6; D ambiguous. Germline assignment: CDR1 SGHDT and CDR2 YYEEEE. The CDR3 loop spans 12 amino acids. V was trimmed by 1 base and J by 7 bases, leaving 9 bases between them.

The chain carries TRBV4-3 and TRBJ1-2; 10 bases agree with TRBD1. The V gene end was trimmed by 8 bases and the J gene end by 7 bases; junction bases not matched to a gene: 19. Germline V gene sequence: CDR1 LGHNA, CDR2 YSLEER. The CDR3 is made up of 17 amino acids. The CDR3 here is CASGGTGENLGSFGYTF. Written as DNA, the CDR3 is TGCGCCAGCGGGGGGACAGGGGAAAATCTGGGTTCGTTTGGCTACACCTTC.

The J gene is TRBJ1-5, the V gene TRBV7-8; no reliable D call. V was cut by 2 bases and J by 0 bases, with 8 bases left in between. Looked up from germline, CDR1 is SGHVS and CDR2 is FQNEAQ. The CDR3 runs 15 residues. This CDR3 reads CASSLNGNSNQPQHF. The CDR3 nucleotides are TGTGCCAGCAGCTTAAATGGAAATAGCAATCAGCCCCAGCATTTT.